This T cell receptor (beta chain) appears in the sequencing data of a study of T-cell memory formation after mild COVID-19. CDR1 and CDR2 from the germline V gene are SGDLS and YYNGEE. The CDR3 loop spans 15 amino acids. V was trimmed by 0 bases and J by 9 bases, leaving 13 bases between them. TCRdb independently ran MiXCR on the 5' RACE reads; one entry per CDR3 protein. The repertoire includes under 550,000 distinct CDR3 sequences, 15% to 20% of them detected once, and around an eighth sits in the top ten. The chain joins TRBV9 to TRBJ1-6, with a weak D call TRBD1 (5 bases). Input material: PBMCs or a T cell subset sorted from them (not recorded which). The receptor's source is an adult woman who had mild COVID-19 (a few samples of this study predate the infection). Cell type and time point are not known. The CDR3 sequence is CASSVATRQGSPLHF. The CDR3 coding sequence is TGTGCCAGCAGCGTAGCTACTAGGCAGGGTTCACCCCTCCACTTT.